These T cell receptor beta chains were read from a single sample in a study of OX40 agonist ivuxolimab in advanced cancers. Profiling relied on immunoSEQ multiplex PCR, and the TCRdb table lists in-frame clones only, not all of them. The profile shows around 65,000 clones, approximately 90% of them singletons. The material was CD4+ or CD8+ T cells sorted from blood, obtained in a trial of the OX40 agonist ivuxolimab. These receptor sequences come from an adult with an advanced solid tumor such as melanoma, head and neck, liver or kidney cancer. Each CDR3 is given with its conserved first and last residue. The order of the fields is D gene, J gene, clone size, V gene, CDR3 protein, CDR3 DNA. D genes are given only for firm matches. Not every row has a clone size; where given, it reads once, few, many or a size class.

d_gene: .; j_gene: TRBJ1-5; abundance: .; v_gene: TRBV6-1; CDR3aa: CASSEANSNQPQHF; CDR3nt: TGTGCCAGCAGCGAGGCCAATAGCAATCAGCCCCAGCATTTT
d_gene: .; j_gene: TRBJ2-7; abundance: .; v_gene: TRBV27; CDR3aa: CASSFTTESSYEQYF; CDR3nt: TGTGCCAGCAGTTTCACGACAGAGAGCTCCTACGAGCAGTACTTC
d_gene: .; j_gene: TRBJ2-7; abundance: .; v_gene: TRBV19; CDR3aa: CASSMKGSSYEQYF; CDR3nt: TGTGCCAGTAGTATGAAGGGGAGCTCCTACGAGCAGTACTTC
d_gene: .; j_gene: TRBJ1-2; abundance: .; v_gene: TRBV29-1; CDR3aa: CSVRRQEGYGYTF; CDR3nt: TGCAGCGTTAGGAGACAGGAGGGCTATGGCTACACCTTC
d_gene: .; j_gene: TRBJ1-4; abundance: .; v_gene: TRBV27; CDR3aa: CASGTTNEKLFF; CDR3nt: TGTGCCAGCGGAACAACTAATGAAAAACTGTTTTTT
d_gene: .; j_gene: TRBJ1-2; abundance: .; v_gene: TRBV4-1; CDR3aa: CASSVEDREGSGYTF; CDR3nt: TGCGCCAGCAGCGTCGAGGACAGAGAAGGTAGTGGCTACACCTTC
d_gene: .; j_gene: TRBJ2-2; abundance: .; v_gene: TRBV23-1; CDR3aa: CASSQSRQGEAGELFF; CDR3nt: TGCGCCAGCAGTCAATCCAGGCAGGGTGAGGCCGGGGAGCTGTTTTTT
d_gene: TRBD2; j_gene: TRBJ2-1; abundance: once; v_gene: TRBV7-2; CDR3aa: CASSPRTSGDGNEQFF; CDR3nt: TGTGCCAGCAGCCCTCGGACTAGCGGGGATGGGAATGAGCAGTTCTTC
d_gene: .; j_gene: TRBJ2-2; abundance: .; v_gene: TRBV7-6; CDR3aa: CASSPLSGELFF; CDR3nt: TGTGCCAGCAGCCCCTTAAGCGGGGAGCTGTTTTTT
d_gene: TRBD1; j_gene: TRBJ1-5; abundance: .; v_gene: TRBV19; CDR3aa: CASRKGDREPLNQPQHF; CDR3nt: TGTGCCAGTAGGAAAGGGGACAGGGAGCCGTTAAATCAGCCCCAGCATTTT
d_gene: .; j_gene: TRBJ2-6; abundance: .; v_gene: TRBV7-5; CDR3aa: CGRRWQASSGANVLTF; CDR3nt: TGTGGCCGACGTTGGCAGGCCAGCTCTGGGGCCAACGTCCTGACTTTC
d_gene: TRBD1; j_gene: TRBJ1-2; abundance: .; v_gene: TRBV2; CDR3aa: CASSERPGGYGYTF; CDR3nt: TGTGCCAGCAGTGAGAGGCCAGGGGGCTATGGCTACACCTTC
d_gene: .; j_gene: TRBJ1-2; abundance: .; v_gene: TRBV5-1; CDR3aa: CASSQMGGLYGYTF; CDR3nt: TGCGCCAGCAGCCAGATGGGAGGGTTATATGGCTACACCTTC
d_gene: .; j_gene: TRBJ2-7; abundance: .; v_gene: TRBV4-1; CDR3aa: CASSQDGTGSYEQYF; CDR3nt: TGCGCCAGCAGCCAAGATGGAACGGGATCCTACGAGCAGTACTTC
d_gene: TRBD2; j_gene: TRBJ2-1; abundance: .; v_gene: TRBV10-3; CDR3aa: CAISDPSGTSYNEQFF; CDR3nt: TGTGCCATCAGTGACCCTAGCGGGACTTCCTACAATGAGCAGTTCTTC
d_gene: .; j_gene: TRBJ2-7; abundance: .; v_gene: TRBV4-3; CDR3aa: CASSQTATPGLTYEQYF; CDR3nt: TGCGCCAGCAGCCAGACAGCCACACCGGGACTGACCTACGAGCAGTACTTC
d_gene: TRBD2; j_gene: TRBJ2-1; abundance: .; v_gene: TRBV2; CDR3aa: CASSPGGREGVDEQFF; CDR3nt: TGTGCCAGCAGCCCGGGGGGGCGGGAGGGCGTCGATGAGCAGTTCTTC
d_gene: TRBD1; j_gene: TRBJ1-1; abundance: once; v_gene: TRBV19; CDR3aa: CASSITGGENTEAFF; CDR3nt: TGTGCCAGTAGTATCACAGGGGGTGAGAACACTGAAGCTTTCTTT
d_gene: .; j_gene: TRBJ2-7; abundance: .; v_gene: TRBV23-1; CDR3aa: CARVPGFLHYEQYF; CDR3nt: TGCGCCAGGGTACCAGGGTTCCTTCATTACGAGCAGTACTTC
d_gene: TRBD2; j_gene: TRBJ2-3; abundance: .; v_gene: TRBV6-1; CDR3aa: CASSVIAGVKDTQYF; CDR3nt: TGTGCCAGCAGTGTAATAGCGGGAGTAAAAGATACGCAGTATTTT
d_gene: .; j_gene: TRBJ1-2; abundance: .; v_gene: TRBV27; CDR3aa: CASGPGGGTYGYTF; CDR3nt: TGTGCCAGCGGGCCGGGAGGCGGGACCTATGGCTACACCTTC
d_gene: TRBD1; j_gene: TRBJ2-7; abundance: .; v_gene: TRBV13; CDR3aa: CASTASGGYEQYF; CDR3nt: TGTGCCAGCACCGCTTCAGGGGGCTACGAGCAGTACTTC
d_gene: TRBD1; j_gene: TRBJ1-1; abundance: .; v_gene: TRBV7-9; CDR3aa: CASSPPRVGQGIRTEAFF; CDR3nt: TGTGCCAGCAGCCCTCCTAGGGTGGGACAGGGCATCAGGACTGAAGCTTTCTTT
d_gene: TRBD2; j_gene: TRBJ2-1; abundance: .; v_gene: TRBV27; CDR3aa: CASSITSGEQFF; CDR3nt: TGTGCCAGCAGTATTACTAGCGGTGAGCAGTTCTTC
d_gene: TRBD1; j_gene: TRBJ1-2; abundance: .; v_gene: TRBV7-9; CDR3aa: CASSLGTEATYGYTF; CDR3nt: TGTGCCAGCAGCCTAGGGACAGAGGCAACCTATGGCTACACCTTC
d_gene: .; j_gene: TRBJ1-1; abundance: .; v_gene: TRBV11-2; CDR3aa: CASSPPTVGDWNTEAFF; CDR3nt: TGTGCCAGCAGCCCCCCCACGGTCGGAGACTGGAACACTGAAGCTTTCTTT
d_gene: .; j_gene: TRBJ2-7; abundance: .; v_gene: TRBV6-5; CDR3aa: CASSYAADYEQYF; CDR3nt: TGTGCCAGCAGTTACGCGGCAGATTACGAGCAGTACTTC
d_gene: .; j_gene: TRBJ1-4; abundance: .; v_gene: TRBV10-1; CDR3aa: CASSEFRDGGEKLFF; CDR3nt: TGCGCCAGCAGTGAGTTCCGGGACGGCGGTGAAAAACTGTTTTTT
d_gene: TRBD2; j_gene: TRBJ2-5; abundance: .; v_gene: TRBV14; CDR3aa: CASSRGTSGDLRTQYF; CDR3nt: TGTGCCAGCAGCCGCGGGACTAGCGGGGACCTCAGGACCCAGTACTTC
d_gene: .; j_gene: TRBJ1-5; abundance: few; v_gene: TRBV4-1; CDR3aa: CASSATGDNQPQHF; CDR3nt: TGCGCCAGCAGCGCCACAGGAGACAATCAGCCCCAGCATTTT
d_gene: .; j_gene: TRBJ2-7; abundance: .; v_gene: TRBV4-2; CDR3aa: CASSQEGRGRGYEQYF; CDR3nt: TGTGCCAGCAGCCAAGAGGGCCGGGGACGGGGGTACGAGCAGTACTTC
d_gene: TRBD2; j_gene: TRBJ2-1; abundance: .; v_gene: TRBV6-4; CDR3aa: CASSDSSGGSSNEQFF; CDR3nt: TGTGCCAGCAGTGACTCGAGCGGGGGTAGCTCCAATGAGCAGTTCTTC
d_gene: .; j_gene: TRBJ2-2; abundance: .; v_gene: TRBV9; CDR3aa: CASSVAGLNTGELFF; CDR3nt: TGTGCCAGCAGCGTTGCCGGGTTGAACACCGGGGAGCTGTTTTTT
d_gene: TRBD1; j_gene: TRBJ2-5; abundance: .; v_gene: TRBV6-5; CDR3aa: CASSPGGETQYF; CDR3nt: TGTGCCAGCAGCCCAGGGGGAGAGACCCAGTACTTC
d_gene: .; j_gene: TRBJ2-7; abundance: .; v_gene: TRBV29-1; CDR3aa: CSVASGAYEQYF; CDR3nt: TGCAGCGTTGCATCAGGGGCCTACGAGCAGTACTTC
d_gene: .; j_gene: TRBJ2-5; abundance: .; v_gene: TRBV14; CDR3aa: CASSQSGGGETQYF; CDR3nt: TGTGCCAGCAGCCAGAGCGGAGGAGGGGAGACCCAGTACTTC
d_gene: .; j_gene: TRBJ2-2; abundance: .; v_gene: TRBV9; CDR3aa: CASSPNTGELFF; CDR3nt: TGTGCCAGCAGCCCTAACACCGGGGAGCTGTTTTTT
d_gene: TRBD2; j_gene: TRBJ2-7; abundance: .; v_gene: TRBV7-2; CDR3aa: CASSLGLGVFVEQYF; CDR3nt: TGTGCCAGCAGCCTAGGACTAGGGGTCTTCGTCGAGCAGTACTTC
d_gene: .; j_gene: TRBJ2-1; abundance: .; v_gene: TRBV29-1; CDR3aa: CSVDRESSYNEQFF; CDR3nt: TGCAGCGTTGACCGGGAAAGCTCCTACAATGAGCAGTTCTTC
d_gene: .; j_gene: TRBJ2-2; abundance: .; v_gene: TRBV5-4; CDR3aa: CASRRTPTGELFF; CDR3nt: TGTGCCAGCAGGAGGACACCAACCGGGGAGCTGTTTTTT
d_gene: .; j_gene: TRBJ2-1; abundance: .; v_gene: TRBV4-3; CDR3aa: CASSQEGSTEQFF; CDR3nt: TGCGCCAGCAGCCAAGAAGGCAGTACTGAGCAGTTCTTC
d_gene: TRBD1; j_gene: TRBJ2-5; abundance: .; v_gene: TRBV9; CDR3aa: CASSGGQNQETQYF; CDR3nt: TGTGCCAGCAGCGGGGGACAGAACCAAGAGACCCAGTACTTC
d_gene: .; j_gene: TRBJ2-5; abundance: .; v_gene: TRBV7-2; CDR3aa: CASSLSGGSYQETQYF; CDR3nt: TGTGCCAGCAGCTTGTCCGGCGGATCGTACCAAGAGACCCAGTACTTC
d_gene: .; j_gene: TRBJ1-5; abundance: .; v_gene: TRBV6-5; CDR3aa: CASSFYGGGSNQPQHF; CDR3nt: TGTGCCAGCAGTTTTTACGGGGGCGGCAGCAATCAGCCCCAGCATTTT
d_gene: .; j_gene: TRBJ2-3; abundance: .; v_gene: TRBV28; CDR3aa: CASSLLGESDTQYF; CDR3nt: TGTGCCAGCAGTTTATTGGGAGAGTCAGATACGCAGTATTTT
d_gene: .; j_gene: TRBJ1-2; abundance: .; v_gene: TRBV4-1; CDR3aa: CASSQGGDGYTF; CDR3nt: TGCGCCAGCAGCCAAGGGGGGGATGGCTACACCTTC
d_gene: .; j_gene: TRBJ2-7; abundance: .; v_gene: TRBV7-2; CDR3aa: CASSLASPGYGQYF; CDR3nt: TGTGCCAGCAGCTTAGCTTCACCTGGGTACGGGCAGTACTTC
d_gene: .; j_gene: TRBJ2-7; abundance: .; v_gene: TRBV11-3; CDR3aa: CASSFRADQTYEQYF; CDR3nt: TGTGCCAGCAGCTTTCGGGCAGACCAGACCTACGAGCAGTACTTC
d_gene: TRBD1; j_gene: TRBJ2-7; abundance: .; v_gene: TRBV10-3; CDR3aa: CAISPGQGALLYEQYF; CDR3nt: TGTGCCATCAGTCCGGGACAGGGGGCTTTGCTTTACGAGCAGTACTTC
d_gene: .; j_gene: TRBJ1-4; abundance: once; v_gene: TRBV12-5; CDR3aa: CASGLVRDSGKTVF; CDR3nt: TGTGCTAGTGGTTTGGTACGGGATTCGGGAAAAACTGTTTTT
d_gene: TRBD2; j_gene: TRBJ2-5; abundance: .; v_gene: TRBV19; CDR3aa: CASSMGLAVQETQYF; CDR3nt: TGTGCCAGTAGTATGGGACTAGCGGTCCAAGAGACCCAGTACTTC
d_gene: TRBD2; j_gene: TRBJ2-7; abundance: .; v_gene: TRBV19; CDR3aa: CASSMKASGSSYEQYF; CDR3nt: TGTGCCAGTAGTATGAAGGCTAGCGGGTCTTCCTACGAGCAGTACTTC
d_gene: .; j_gene: TRBJ1-1; abundance: .; v_gene: TRBV16; CDR3aa: CASSQSITGSPEAFF; CDR3nt: TGTGCCAGCAGCCAATCGATAACAGGGAGTCCTGAAGCTTTCTTT